This T cell receptor beta chain appears in the sequencing data of a study of blood T cells in healthy people across ages. This clonotype has more than one count but fewer than ten. Then a second PCR, running roughly 6 to 11 cycles, was carried out with a sample-barcoded 5' primer and a J-beta primer mix. The template-switch adaptor was a 5' adaptor with 12 random nucleotides. It tagged each cDNA molecule. TCRdb re-called the 5' RACE reads with MiXCR, one entry per CDR3 protein. The sample yields about 690,000 distinct CDR3 sequences, about 43% seen once. Trimming removed 1 base from V and 10 bases from J, with 14 bases in between. The CDR3 covers 15 residues. Per germline, CDR1 SGHTA and CDR2 FQGNSA.

The sample comprised blood. The J gene is TRBJ1-6, the V gene TRBV7-2, with no clear D. The receptor's source is a man older than 75 in good health. Written as DNA, the CDR3 is TGTGCCAGCAGCTTAGAGATATTGACTAGGTCACCCCTCCACTTT. Translating gives CASSLEILTRSPLHF.